This T cell receptor (beta chain) emerged from a study of cytomegalovirus exposure and HLA in healthy donors. Notes on the study in general: Highly shared sequence variants in one cluster were likely a sequencing artifact. HLA alleles showed associations with 16,951 TCR beta sequences in a later analysis, at a 0.05 false discovery rate.

Regarding this clone: Its cognate antigen is unknown.

J gave up 4 bases and V 5 bases, and 6 bases lay outside the gene matches. The CDR3 is made up of 15 amino acids. Per the germline V gene, CDR1 is SGHAT and CDR2 is FQNNGV. It was with 60 Vbeta and 13 Jbeta primers that the PCR ran. Sequencing was performed with immunoSEQ multiplex PCR; in TCRdb, only in-frame clones are kept and a portion is missing. The table has approximately 150,000 clones, more than 75% seen once; the top ten hold 5.5% to 7%. In nominal health when sampled, donors likely had unrecorded immune exposures nonetheless. The rearrangement joins TRBV11-2 to TRBJ2-3; TRBD2 agrees at 10 bases. The sequence came from a woman aged 40 to 50 in good health and CMV-seropositive. Sequencing input: PBMCs. The CDR3 is CASSGAGTSADTQYF. The DNA for the CDR3 is TGTGCCAGCAGCGGAGCCGGGACTAGCGCAGATACGCAGTATTTT.